This T cell receptor (beta chain) was obtained from a study of blood T cell repertoires in COVID-19. Trimming took 5 bases from V and 5 from J, leaving 15 bases between them. Germline V gives CDR1 MNHEY, CDR2 SMNVEV (reference sequence). This CDR3 has 15 amino acids. In the original processing: Counts of nucleated cells, estimated from reference gene primer amplification, were obtained. Clones were sequenced by immunoSEQ multiplex PCR, and TCRdb holds only the in-frame ones, with some missing. The D gene and trimming were derived from the DNA, and the V and J assignments and clone size from that table. Of approximately 270,000 clones listed, nearly 90% are singletons.

V gene TRBV27 combines with J gene TRBJ2-2; D is possibly TRBD2 (5 bases). The sequenced material came from peripheral blood. The TCR comes from a man aged 18-30 years with active or convalescent COVID-19. CDR3 in amino acids: CASSPGRRATGELFF. The CDR3 region has the DNA TGTGCCAGCAGTCCGGGCCGGCGGGCTACCGGGGAGCTGTTTTTT.